This T cell receptor (beta chain) came from a study of T cell responses to AZD1222 COVID-19 vaccine (dated by TCRdb to 2020 to 2023). With respect to the entire study: TCR sequencing covered 233 trial participants: 200 to 220 given two doses of AZD1222 and 26 given two doses of MenACWY control vaccine. Trial participants were enrolled by age into subgroups of 18-55, 56-69 and 70-plus years, and around 150, 28 and 57 TCR-sequenced participants, respectively, were included in these subgroups.

Per the publication, the time point label means: about 28 days (+/-7) after the second vaccine dose. AZD1222 recipients whose second dose came at about 4 weeks and those whose second dose came at about 12 weeks were combined into one group, since spike-specific TCR depth and breadth did not differ between the two schedules. Vaccinee samples came from UK trials COV001 and COV002, including a single-blind randomized controlled phase 2/3 trial of AZD1222 (ChAdOx1 nCoV-19) in healthy adults. Trial participant PBMC samples were collected at day 0 and day 28 after the second dose for TCRbeta chain sequencing. The CDR3 regions of human TCRbeta chains were analyzed by immunosequencing. Per the source publication's procedure: Repertoire TCRs were matched against a reference library of SARS-CoV-2-specific TCRs generated with the MIRA antigen-specificity platform. Breadth was defined as the fraction of unique TCRs that were SARS-CoV-2-associated. Depth was defined as the fraction of total T cells that were SARS-CoV-2-associated. Each spike-specific TCR was assigned to its reactive spike region and to a CD4 or CD8 class using the MIRA data. Log10-transformed breadth and depth values were compared by one-way ANOVA with Sidak's multiple comparisons tests. The table was pulled from immuneACCESS by TCRdb, which kept in-frame rearrangements only. Such tables lose some clones; where checked, under half of the loss comes from unresolved V genes, and the rest has no known cause. That table is the source of V, J and clone size, and D and trimming were worked out from the DNA. The sample records some 120,000 clones, approximately 82% of which are singletons. About 27% of the sample is taken by the ten largest.

Concerning this clone itself: The clone's antigen remains unknown. Per-base qualities were not stored, and no clone one base away is much larger.

The CDR3 has 15 amino acids, counting the end cysteine and phenylalanine. The entry retains the CDR3 DNA only, 45 bases that are in frame from base 1. The germline V gene (reference sequence) specifies LNHNV as CDR1 and YYDKDF as CDR2. V loses 1 base of germline sequence and J loses 4 bases, and the interval between the two ends is 13 bases. Beyond this particular receptor, the publication reports: Most participants were white British and females outnumbered males, and the authors suggested that clonal diversity may have been underestimated. Because no day 14 peak-response samples were available, the repertoires could be characterized only after the peak T cell response. In the small 56-69-year group, the increase in depth fell short of significance, most likely because of low power. CD4 TCRs associated with the vaccine covered the entire spike protein, and the dominant responses were in regions 160-218 and 743-854. Only a handful of AZD1222 recipients were SARS-CoV-2 seropositive at baseline, limiting conclusions about previously exposed vaccinees. Reportedly, almost half of the unique spike-specific TCRs recognized epitopes lying outside the regions that are mutated in the B.1.351 and B.1.1.7 variants. Spike-specific TCR breadth and depth rose significantly after two AZD1222 doses compared with day 0 and with MenACWY recipients.

Recombination joined TRBV15 with TRBJ1-1; TRBD1 is a possible D gene, resting on 6 matching bases. Sample: peripheral blood, taken 28 days after the second AZD1222 dose. This clonotype was obtained from an adult who received the AZD1222 COVID-19 vaccine. The CDR3 region: CATSRAQAGATEAFF. The DNA sequence is as follows: TGTGCCACCAGCAGAGCCCAAGCGGGGGCCACTGAAGCTTTCTTT.